Here is one T cell receptor beta chain with its context. Its target is not known. Samples were taken several times over chemoradiotherapy. These data belong to a study of chemoradiotherapy in HPV16-positive cancers. Study background: Two HPV16-positive patients' cells yielded candidate HPV-specific clones and common motifs.

General study findings and limits: In HPV16-positive patients, HPV-responsive T-cell expansion tracked better recurrence-free survival. Candidate HPV-specific clones and E7-related TCR motifs grew in tumor during treatment.

Produced via immunoSEQ multiplex PCR; TCRdb's table is partial and in-frame only. The sample lists tens of thousands of clones; roughly nine tenths were seen once. The clonotype was recovered from a human donor with HPV-associated anogenital cancer. The sequenced sample was blood, obtained from a patient who underwent chemoradiotherapy.

Here the CDR3 reads CASSRSGARGGSDTQYF. The CDR3 DNA sequence: TGCGCCAGCAGCCGGTCGGGGGCTCGAGGGGGTTCAGATACGCAGTATTTT. The gene calls are TRBV4-1 and TRBJ2-3; the D gene could be TRBD1 or TRBD2 (6 bases each). V lost 4 bases and J 4 bases, leaving 21 bases between the germline ends. From germline, CDR1 is MGHRA and CDR2 YSYEKL. The CDR3 is 17 residues long.